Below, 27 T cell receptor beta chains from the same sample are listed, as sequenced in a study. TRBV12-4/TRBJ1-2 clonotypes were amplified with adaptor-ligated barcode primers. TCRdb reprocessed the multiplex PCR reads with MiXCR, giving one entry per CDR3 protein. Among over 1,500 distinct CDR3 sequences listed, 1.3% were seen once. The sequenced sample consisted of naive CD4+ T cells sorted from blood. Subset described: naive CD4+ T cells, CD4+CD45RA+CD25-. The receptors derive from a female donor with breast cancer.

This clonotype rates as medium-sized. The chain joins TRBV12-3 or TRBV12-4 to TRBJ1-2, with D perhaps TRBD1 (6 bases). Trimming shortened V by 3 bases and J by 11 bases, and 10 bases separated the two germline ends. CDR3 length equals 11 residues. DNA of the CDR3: TGTGCCAGCAGTTTCGGACAGAGGTACACCTTC. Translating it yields CASSFGQRYTF.

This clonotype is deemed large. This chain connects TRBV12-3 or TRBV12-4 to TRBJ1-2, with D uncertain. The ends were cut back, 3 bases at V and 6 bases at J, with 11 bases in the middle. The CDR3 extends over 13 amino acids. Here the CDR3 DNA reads TGTGCCAGCAGTTTCCGGCGAAGCGATGGCTACACCTTC. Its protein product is CASSFRRSDGYTF.

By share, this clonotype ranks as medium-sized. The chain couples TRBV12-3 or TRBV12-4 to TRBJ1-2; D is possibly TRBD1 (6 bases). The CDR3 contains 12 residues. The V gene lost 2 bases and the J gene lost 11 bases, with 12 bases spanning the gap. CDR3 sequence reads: CASSLTDSQYTF. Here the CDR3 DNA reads TGTGCCAGCAGTTTAACGGACAGTCAATACACCTTC.

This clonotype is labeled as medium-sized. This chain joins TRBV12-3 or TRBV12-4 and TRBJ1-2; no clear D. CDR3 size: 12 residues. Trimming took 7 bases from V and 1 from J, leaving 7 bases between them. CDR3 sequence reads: CASTWNNYGYTF. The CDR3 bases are TGTGCCAGCACATGGAATAACTATGGCTACACCTTC.

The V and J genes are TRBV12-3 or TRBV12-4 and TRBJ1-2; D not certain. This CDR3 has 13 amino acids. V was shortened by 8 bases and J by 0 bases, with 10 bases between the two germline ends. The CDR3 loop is CASATLTNYGYTF. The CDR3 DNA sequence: TGTGCCAGCGCGACACTTACTAACTATGGCTACACCTTC.

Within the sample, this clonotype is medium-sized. The CDR3 DNA sequence: TGTGCCAGCGGCCTGAGGAATCGCTACACCTTC. Amino acids: CASGLRNRYTF. V gene TRBV12-3 or TRBV12-4 combines with J gene TRBJ1-2; D unresolved. This CDR3 is built from 11 residues. V was cut by 8 bases and J by 9 bases, with 13 bases left in between.

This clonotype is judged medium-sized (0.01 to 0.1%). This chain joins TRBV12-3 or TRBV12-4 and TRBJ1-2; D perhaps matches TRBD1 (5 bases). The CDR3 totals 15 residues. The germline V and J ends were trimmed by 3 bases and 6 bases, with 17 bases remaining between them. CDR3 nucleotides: TGTGCCAGCAGTTTCTACCGGGACCAGGACAATGGCTACACCTTC. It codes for CASSFYRDQDNGYTF.

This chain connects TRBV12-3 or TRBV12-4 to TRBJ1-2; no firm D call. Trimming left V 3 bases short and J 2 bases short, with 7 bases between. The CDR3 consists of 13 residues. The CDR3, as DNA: TGTGCCAGCAGTTTCCAGGAGAACTATGGCTACACCTTC. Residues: CASSFQENYGYTF.

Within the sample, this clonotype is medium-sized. In DNA form, the CDR3 reads TGTGCCAGCAGGAAAGGGACAGGCTATGGCTACACCTTC. Protein product: CASRKGTGYGYTF. This chain joins TRBV12-3 or TRBV12-4 and TRBJ1-2; 8 bases are a match to TRBD1. V shed 6 bases and J 4 bases; nucleotides not matched to a gene: 4. The CDR3 is 13 amino acids.

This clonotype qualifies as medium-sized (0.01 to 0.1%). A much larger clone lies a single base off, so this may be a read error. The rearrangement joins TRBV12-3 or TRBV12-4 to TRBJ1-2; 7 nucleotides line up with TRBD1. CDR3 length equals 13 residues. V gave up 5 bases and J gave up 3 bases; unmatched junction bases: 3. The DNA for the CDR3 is TGTGCCAGCAGTCCGACAGGGTACTATGGCTACACCTTC. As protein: CASSPTGYYGYTF.

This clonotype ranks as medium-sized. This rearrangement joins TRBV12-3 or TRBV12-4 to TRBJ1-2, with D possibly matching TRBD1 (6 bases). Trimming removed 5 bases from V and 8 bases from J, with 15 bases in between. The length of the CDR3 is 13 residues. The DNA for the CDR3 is TGTGCCAGCAGTAAGACCGGGACATACGGCTACACCTTC. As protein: CASSKTGTYGYTF.

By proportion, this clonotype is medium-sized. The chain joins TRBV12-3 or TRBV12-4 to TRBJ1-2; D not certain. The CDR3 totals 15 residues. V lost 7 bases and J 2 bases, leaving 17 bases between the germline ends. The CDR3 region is CASKPSEGRNYGYTF. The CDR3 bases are TGTGCCAGCAAACCTTCCGAGGGCAGAAACTATGGCTACACCTTC.

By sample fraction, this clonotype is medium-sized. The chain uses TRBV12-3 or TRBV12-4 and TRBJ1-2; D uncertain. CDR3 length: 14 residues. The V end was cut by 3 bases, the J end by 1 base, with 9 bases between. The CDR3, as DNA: TGTGCCAGCAGTTTCACAGCCCATAACTATGGCTACACCTTC. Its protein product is CASSFTAHNYGYTF.

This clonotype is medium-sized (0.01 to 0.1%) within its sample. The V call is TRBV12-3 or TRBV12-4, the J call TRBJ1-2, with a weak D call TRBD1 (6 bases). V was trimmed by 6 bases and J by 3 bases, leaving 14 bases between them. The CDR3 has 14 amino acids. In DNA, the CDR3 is TGTGCCAGCAGAGAACAGGGATCCTACTATGGCTACACCTTC. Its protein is CASREQGSYYGYTF.

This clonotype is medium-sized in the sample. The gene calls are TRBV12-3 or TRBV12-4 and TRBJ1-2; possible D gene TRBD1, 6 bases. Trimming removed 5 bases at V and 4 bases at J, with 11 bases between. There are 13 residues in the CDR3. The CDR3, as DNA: TGTGCCAGCAGTCTGACAGGCGTCTATGGCTACACCTTC. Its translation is CASSLTGVYGYTF.

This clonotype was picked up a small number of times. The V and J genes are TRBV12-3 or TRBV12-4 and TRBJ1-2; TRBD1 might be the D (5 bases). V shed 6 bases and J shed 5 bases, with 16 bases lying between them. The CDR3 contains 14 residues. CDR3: CASSQSGLAYGYTF. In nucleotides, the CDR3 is TGTGCCAGCAGCCAATCGGGACTGGCTTATGGCTACACCTTC.

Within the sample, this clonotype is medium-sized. CDR3 sequence: CASSFLGYSYGYTF. CDR3 sequence (DNA): TGTGCCAGCAGTTTCCTTGGTTACTCCTATGGCTACACCTTC. The J gene is TRBJ1-2, the V gene TRBV12-3 or TRBV12-4; no definite D call. The V end lost 3 bases, the J end lost 4 bases, and 12 bases lay between the germline ends. The CDR3 sequence is 14 residues long.

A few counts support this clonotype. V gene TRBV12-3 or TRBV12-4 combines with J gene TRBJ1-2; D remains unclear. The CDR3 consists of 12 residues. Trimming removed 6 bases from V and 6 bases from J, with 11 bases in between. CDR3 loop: CASSRRTDGYTF. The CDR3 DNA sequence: TGTGCCAGCAGCCGACGGACCGATGGCTACACCTTC.

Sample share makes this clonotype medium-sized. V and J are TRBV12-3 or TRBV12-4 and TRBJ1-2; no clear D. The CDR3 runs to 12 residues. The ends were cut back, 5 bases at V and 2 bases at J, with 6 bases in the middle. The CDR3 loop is CASSARNYGYTF. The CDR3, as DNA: TGTGCCAGCAGTGCACGGAACTATGGCTACACCTTC.

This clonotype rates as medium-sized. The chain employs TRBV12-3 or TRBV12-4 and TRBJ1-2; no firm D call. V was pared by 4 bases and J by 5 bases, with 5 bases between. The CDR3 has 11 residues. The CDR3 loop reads CASSSGYGYTF. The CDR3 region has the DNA TGTGCCAGCAGTTCGGGATATGGCTACACCTTC.

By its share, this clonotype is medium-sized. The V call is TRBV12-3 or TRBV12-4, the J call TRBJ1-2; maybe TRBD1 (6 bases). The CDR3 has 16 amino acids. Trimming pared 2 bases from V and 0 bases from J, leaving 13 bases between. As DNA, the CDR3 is TGTGCCAGCAGTTTATTTAGGACAGCCGCTAACTATGGCTACACCTTC. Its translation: CASSLFRTAANYGYTF.

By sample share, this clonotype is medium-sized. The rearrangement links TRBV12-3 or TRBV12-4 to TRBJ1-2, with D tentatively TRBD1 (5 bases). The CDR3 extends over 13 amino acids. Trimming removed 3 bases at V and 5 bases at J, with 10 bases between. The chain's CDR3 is CASSFQGRYGYTF. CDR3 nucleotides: TGTGCCAGCAGTTTTCAGGGCCGGTATGGCTACACCTTC.

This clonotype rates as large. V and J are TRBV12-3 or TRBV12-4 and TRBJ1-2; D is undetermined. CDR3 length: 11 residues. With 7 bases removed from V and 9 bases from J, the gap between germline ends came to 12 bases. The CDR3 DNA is TGTGCCAGCACCAACTCCCGGAGCTACACCTTC. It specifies CASTNSRSYTF.

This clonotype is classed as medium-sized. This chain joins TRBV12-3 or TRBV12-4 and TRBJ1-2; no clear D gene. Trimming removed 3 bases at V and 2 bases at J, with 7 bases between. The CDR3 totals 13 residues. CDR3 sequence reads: CASSFEGNYGYTF. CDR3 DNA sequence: TGTGCCAGCAGTTTCGAGGGCAACTATGGCTACACCTTC.

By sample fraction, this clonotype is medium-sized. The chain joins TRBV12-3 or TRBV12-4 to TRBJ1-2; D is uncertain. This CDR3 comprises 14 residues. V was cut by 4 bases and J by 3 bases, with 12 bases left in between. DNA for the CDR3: TGTGCCAGCAGTTCCGTCCCAAGGGACTATGGCTACACCTTC. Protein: CASSSVPRDYGYTF.

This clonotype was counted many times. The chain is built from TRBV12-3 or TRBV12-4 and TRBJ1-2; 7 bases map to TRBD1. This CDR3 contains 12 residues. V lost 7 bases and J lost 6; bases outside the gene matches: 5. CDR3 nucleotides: TGTGCCAGCACCCTCGGACAGGATGGCTACACCTTC. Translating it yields CASTLGQDGYTF.

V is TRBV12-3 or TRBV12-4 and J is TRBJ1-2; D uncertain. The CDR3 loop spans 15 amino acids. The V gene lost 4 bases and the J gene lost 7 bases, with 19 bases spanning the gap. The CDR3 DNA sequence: TGTGCCAGCAGTTCAACCGGGTCAGCCCGAGGTGGCTACACCTTC. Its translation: CASSSTGSARGGYTF.